This T cell receptor beta chain was obtained from a study of neurological immune-mediated disorders. Study details: Relapsing-remitting disease was seen in about 90% of the roughly 35 multiple sclerosis patients, and secondary progressive disease was seen in 3.

Study-level results: A possible signature was seen in one related-CDR3 cluster, into which phylogenetic grouping placed the repertoires of 18 of 34 multiple sclerosis patients. Any association between clinical or MRI features and the multiple sclerosis repertoire cluster was absent.

As regards this clonotype: Antigen unknown.

TCRdb reprocessed the 5' RACE reads via MiXCR and lists one record per CDR3 protein. Of about 74,000 distinct CDR3 sequences in the sample, less than 5.5% were seen once. This sequence originates from a man in his late teens or twenties with multiple sclerosis. Sequencing was carried out using PBMCs.

CDR3 in DNA: TGTGCCAGCAGCTTAGGTTCTAGTCAGCCCCAGCATTTT. It specifies CASSLGSSQPQHF. The chain uses TRBV7-9 and TRBJ1-5; D is ambiguous. Trimming stripped 1 base from V and 6 bases from J, with 7 bases between. Germline CDR1 and CDR2: SEHNR and FQNEAQ (reference sequence). The CDR3 has 13 amino acids. Full variable domain (rest looked up from reference TRBV7-9 and TRBJ1-5): DTGVSQNPRHKITKRGQNVTFRCDPISEHNRLYWYRQTLGQGPEFLTYFQNEAQLEKSRLLSDRFSAERPKGSFSTLEIQRTEQGDSAMYLCASSLGSSQPQHFGDGTRLSIL.